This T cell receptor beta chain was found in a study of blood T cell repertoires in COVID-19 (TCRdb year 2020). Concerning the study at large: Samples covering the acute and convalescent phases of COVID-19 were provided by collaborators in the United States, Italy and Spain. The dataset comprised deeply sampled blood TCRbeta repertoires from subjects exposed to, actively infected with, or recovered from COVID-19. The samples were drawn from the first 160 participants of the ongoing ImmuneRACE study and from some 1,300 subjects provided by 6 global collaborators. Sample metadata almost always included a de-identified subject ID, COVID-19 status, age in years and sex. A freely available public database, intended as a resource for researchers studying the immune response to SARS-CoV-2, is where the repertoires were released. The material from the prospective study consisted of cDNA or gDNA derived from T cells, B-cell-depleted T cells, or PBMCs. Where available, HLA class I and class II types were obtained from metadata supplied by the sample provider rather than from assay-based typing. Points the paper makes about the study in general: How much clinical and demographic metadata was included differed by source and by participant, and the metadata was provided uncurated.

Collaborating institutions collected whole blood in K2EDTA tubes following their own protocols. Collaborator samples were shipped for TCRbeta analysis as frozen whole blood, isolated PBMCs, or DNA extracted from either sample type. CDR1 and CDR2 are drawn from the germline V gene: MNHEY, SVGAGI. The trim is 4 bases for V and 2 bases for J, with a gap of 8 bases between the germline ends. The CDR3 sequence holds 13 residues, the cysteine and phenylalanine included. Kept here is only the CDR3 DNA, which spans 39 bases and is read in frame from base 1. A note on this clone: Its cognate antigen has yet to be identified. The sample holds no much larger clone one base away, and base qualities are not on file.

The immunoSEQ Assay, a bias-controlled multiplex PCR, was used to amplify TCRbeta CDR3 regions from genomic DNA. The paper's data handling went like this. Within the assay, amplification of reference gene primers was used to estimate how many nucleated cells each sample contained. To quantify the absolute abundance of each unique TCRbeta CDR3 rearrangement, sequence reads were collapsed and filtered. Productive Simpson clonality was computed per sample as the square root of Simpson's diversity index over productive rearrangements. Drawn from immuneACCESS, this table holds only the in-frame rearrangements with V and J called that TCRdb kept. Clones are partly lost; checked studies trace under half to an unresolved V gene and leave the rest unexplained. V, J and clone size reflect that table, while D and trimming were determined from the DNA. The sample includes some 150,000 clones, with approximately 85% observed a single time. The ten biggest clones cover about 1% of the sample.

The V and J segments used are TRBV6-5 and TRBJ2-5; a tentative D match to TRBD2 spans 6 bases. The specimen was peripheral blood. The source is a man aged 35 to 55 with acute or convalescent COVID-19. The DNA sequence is TGTGCCAGCAGTTCCGGGAGACAAGAGACCCAGTACTTC. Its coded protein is CASSSGRQETQYF.